What follows is one TCR beta chain and its context. Its cognate antigen is unknown. This record comes from a study of beta chain features in type 1 diabetes. Overall study: Sorted cells from all samples, numbering 95 million to 140 million, were examined.

Every isolated RNA sample was fully reverse transcribed, so sequencing captured expressed TCRB transcripts. The repertoire was sequenced with immunoSEQ multiplex PCR; TCRdb's copy has only in-frame clones and lacks some. The sample lists some 360,000 clones, over 8.5% seen once, with about 0.64% in the top ten. The germline V gene has CDR1 SGHRS and CDR2 YFSETQ. This CDR3 has 19 residues. The V gene end was trimmed by 4 bases and the J gene end by 3 bases; junction bases not matched to a gene: 12. Study outcomes and limitations: The study found moderately but significantly shorter TCRB CDR3s in all four CD4+ subsets of Type 1 diabetes patients. Researchers could not determine here whether HLA type influences TCRB rearrangement.

CD45RO/CCR7/CD25/CD127/CD95/CD27 sorting isolated CD4+ naive, central memory, regulatory and stem cell-like memory cells. The specimen was central memory CD4+ T cells from blood. The sequence derives from a young man with type 1 diabetes. This chain joins TRBV5-1 and TRBJ2-3; the match to TRBD2 covers 15 bases. This chain's CDR3 is CASSPKWTSGRVNTDTQYF. The CDR3 nucleotides read TGCGCCAGCAGCCCAAAATGGACTAGCGGGAGGGTGAATACAGATACGCAGTATTTT.